Listed below are T cell receptor beta chains from one sample, sequenced in a study of blood T cell repertoires in COVID-19. Data came from immunoSEQ multiplex PCR; TCRdb stores just in-frame clones and leaves some out. This sample has 130,000 to 150,000 clones; approximately 80% occur once, and the top ten carry approximately 9%. Sequenced input: peripheral blood. Receptor source: a woman of 80 years or more in a cohort sampled during active or convalescent COVID-19. CDR3s include the opening cysteine and the closing phenylalanine or tryptophan. The D gene is left open where the match is weak. Size values are once, few and many counts, or a class for expanded clones, and some rows have none.

TRBJ1-5,TRBD1,-,TRBV18,TGTGCCAGCTCATCGAGACAGGGGGAGAATCAGCCCCAGCATTTT,CASSSRQGENQPQHF
TRBJ1-2,TRBD1,-,TRBV12-5,TGTGCTAGTGGACAAGGAACAGGGGAAGGTAACTATGGCTACACCTTC,CASGQGTGEGNYGYTF
TRBJ2-5,TRBD1,-,TRBV4-3,TGCGCCAGCAGCCAGACAGGGTTACAAGAGACCCAGTACTTC,CASSQTGLQETQYF
TRBJ1-2,TRBD1,once,TRBV6-5,TGTGCCAGCAGACGGGACAGGGGGCCGAATGGCTACACCTTC,CASRRDRGPNGYTF
TRBJ1-1,-,-,TRBV6-5,TGTGCCAGCATCAAGGTGGACAGATGGAACACTGAAGCTTTCTTT,CASIKVDRWNTEAFF
TRBJ2-7,-,-,TRBV10-3,TGTGCCATCAGGGGGGTCGGGACAAGCTACGAGCAGTACTTC,CAIRGVGTSYEQYF
TRBJ1-5,-,-,TRBV11-2,TGTGCCAGCAGCTTAGACAGCGGTCAGCCCCAGCATTTT,CASSLDSGQPQHF
TRBJ1-1,-,once,TRBV18,TGTGCCAGCTCCTCAGGCCAGACGAACACTGAAGCTTTCTTT,CASSSGQTNTEAFF
TRBJ2-2,TRBD1,-,TRBV18,TGTGCCAGCTCACCCAGGGACAGGGAAGTCACCGGGGAGCTGTTTTTT,CASSPRDREVTGELFF
TRBJ1-2,-,-,TRBV6-1,TGTGCCAGCAGTGACAGGGCGCCCTATGGCTACACCTTC,CASSDRAPYGYTF
TRBJ2-3,-,few,TRBV7-2,TGTGCCAGCAGCCTCGGGGGAACCACAGATACGCAGTATTTT,CASSLGGTTDTQYF
TRBJ2-5,TRBD1,-,TRBV5-1,TGCGCCAGCAGTTCCGGGACAGGTGCAGGGGGACAAGAGACCCAGTACTTC,CASSSGTGAGGQETQYF
TRBJ1-1,-,-,TRBV6-1,TGTGCCAGCAGTGAAGCGCTTCTGATAGTCGGAGGGAGAGACGGAGCTTTCTTT,CASSEALLIVGGRDGAFF
TRBJ1-5,-,-,TRBV24-1,TGTGCCACCAGTGCCGGCAATCAGCCCCAGCATTTT,CATSAGNQPQHF
TRBJ2-3,-,-,TRBV24-1,TGTGCCACCAGTGCCAGCGGACAGCGAGACACAGATACGCAGTATTTT,CATSASGQRDTDTQYF
TRBJ2-1,-,few,TRBV7-3,TGTGCCAGCAGCTCTCAGGCGGGTATTTCCTACAATGAGCAGTTCTTC,CASSSQAGISYNEQFF
TRBJ1-3,-,-,TRBV12-3/TRBV12-4,TGTGCCAGCAGCCGCCCCGGGTTTTACACCATATATTTT,CASSRPGFYTIYF
TRBJ1-6,-,-,TRBV19,TGTGCCAGTAGGGTAGGACAGTCCTATAATTCACCCCTCCACTTT,CASRVGQSYNSPLHF
TRBJ1-5,TRBD1,-,TRBV28,TGTGCCAGCAGATTCAGGGGGACTAGCAATCAGCCCCAGCATTTT,CASRFRGTSNQPQHF
TRBJ2-5,-,-,TRBV11-2,TGTGCCAGCAGTAACAGTAGGGGGGGGACGCGGGAGACCCAGTACTTC,CASSNSRGGTRETQYF
TRBJ1-2,-,-,TRBV2,TGTGCCAGCAAGGGGCGTCCTAACTATGGCTACACCTTC,CASKGRPNYGYTF
TRBJ1-6,TRBD1,-,TRBV4-1,TGCGCCAGCAGCCAAGACCAGGGGGGCCGTTCACCCCTCCACTTT,CASSQDQGGRSPLHF
TRBJ2-3,-,-,TRBV6-2/TRBV6-3,TGTGCCAGCAGTCTTTCGGACAAGCAGTATTTT,CASSLSDKQYF
TRBJ1-2,TRBD1,-,TRBV5-4,TGTGCCAGCACCCCAGACCTACAGGGGGCTTTTGGCTACACCTTC,CASTPDLQGAFGYTF
TRBJ2-4,TRBD2,-,TRBV9,TGTGCCAGCAGCGTTGGCGGGGGGGCCGGGACCAAAAACATTCAGTACTTC,CASSVGGGAGTKNIQYF
TRBJ2-5,TRBD1,-,TRBV5-1,TGCGCCAGCAGCTTGGCCGCCGGGACAGTATTAGAGACCCAGTACTTC,CASSLAAGTVLETQYF
TRBJ2-1,-,-,TRBV6-5,TGTGCCAGCAGCACCCTGAGCTCCTACAATGAGCAGTTCTTC,CASSTLSSYNEQFF
TRBJ2-2,-,-,TRBV6-2/TRBV6-3,TGTGCCAGCAGTTACAACCGGGGGAAGAACACCGGGGAGCTGTTTTTT,CASSYNRGKNTGELFF
TRBJ2-1,TRBD2,once,TRBV19,TGTGCCAGTAGTAACCCGGGACTAGCGGGGGGAATCTCCTACAATGAGCAGTTCTTC,CASSNPGLAGGISYNEQFF
TRBJ2-3,TRBD2,-,TRBV18,TGTGCCAGCTCACCAGGACTAGCGGGAGGTGATACGCAGTATTTT,CASSPGLAGGDTQYF
TRBJ1-2,-,-,TRBV5-1,TGCGCCAGCAGCTCTGCGAGCGAATTGGATGGCTACACCTTC,CASSSASELDGYTF
TRBJ2-2,-,-,TRBV6-5,TGTGCCAGCAGGACACCGAGCACCGGGGAGCTGTTTTTT,CASRTPSTGELFF
TRBJ1-2,TRBD1,-,TRBV6-1,TGTGCCAGCAGTGCTCAGGGGGCCACGCCTAACTATGGCTACACCTTC,CASSAQGATPNYGYTF